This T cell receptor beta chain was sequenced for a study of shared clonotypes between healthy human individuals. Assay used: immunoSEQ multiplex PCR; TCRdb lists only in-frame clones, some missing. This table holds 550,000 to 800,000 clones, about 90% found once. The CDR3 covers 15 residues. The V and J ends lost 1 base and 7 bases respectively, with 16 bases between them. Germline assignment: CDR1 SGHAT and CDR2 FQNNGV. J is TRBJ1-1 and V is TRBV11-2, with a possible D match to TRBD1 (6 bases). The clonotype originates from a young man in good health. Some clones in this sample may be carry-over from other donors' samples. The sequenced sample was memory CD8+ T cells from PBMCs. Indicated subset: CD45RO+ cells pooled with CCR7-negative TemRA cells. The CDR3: CASSLGGRGKFEAFF. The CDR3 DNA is TGTGCCAGCAGCTTAGGAGGCAGGGGTAAATTTGAAGCTTTCTTT.